This T cell receptor (beta chain) was captured in a study of shared clonotypes between healthy human individuals. Sequenced by immunoSEQ multiplex PCR; TCRdb stores in-frame clones only, minus some. The table has more than 1.2 million clones, approximately 98.5% seen once; the top ten hold approximately 0.38%. Germline V gives CDR1 KGHSH, CDR2 LQKENI. Trimming took 8 bases from V and 6 from J; bases not matched to a gene: 8. The length of the CDR3 is 16 residues. Division of CD4+ cells produced a CD45RA+ naive subset and a CD45RA-negative memory subset. The clonotype originates from a man aged 25-40 years in good health. Sequenced input: naive CD4+ T cells sorted from blood. Subset in this sample: CD45RA+ positively selected. The rearrangement links TRBV18 to TRBJ2-1, with 15 bases lining up with TRBD2. The chain's CDR3 is CASRGLAGGPSNEQFF. CDR3 DNA: TGTGCCAGCCGAGGACTAGCGGGAGGGCCAAGCAATGAGCAGTTCTTC.